This TCR beta chain was observed in a study of blood T cell repertoires in COVID-19. Study-wide background: In each case, the material was cDNA or gDNA derived from T cells, B-cell-depleted T cells, or PBMCs.

Repertoires were generated with immunoSEQ multiplex PCR, while TCRdb's copy carries only in-frame clones and drops some. There are approximately 35,000 clones in the sample; around 93% occur only once, and 9.9% lies in the top ten. This CDR3 spans 15 amino acids. After removal of 6 bases from V and 4 bases from J, the junction contained 5 bases not matched to a gene. Germline V lookup: CDR1 MNHEY, CDR2 SVGAGI. Specimen: peripheral blood. The sequence derives from a human donor with active COVID-19. The donor label of this sample is uncertain. This sequence joins TRBV6-5 and TRBJ2-1; 11 bases are shared with TRBD1. The CDR3, as DNA: TGTGCCAGCAGGACCGGACAGGGGGCGTACAATGAGCAGTTCTTC. This encodes CASRTGQGAYNEQFF.